Presented here are 30 T cell receptor beta chains from one specimen sequenced in a study of regulatory T cells in long-lasting Graves disease. The time point was: newly diagnosed GD, antithyroid drugs for less than 3 months. From RNA extracted from PBMCs, the TCR library was made. Arm-PCR of CDR3 regions and iRepertoire HTBI primers were the basis on which TCR beta libraries were built. Via MiXCR, TCRdb re-called the multiplex PCR reads, giving one row per CDR3 protein. In the table there are about 220,000 distinct CDR3 sequences, about a sixth of which are singletons. The sample consisted of peripheral blood mononuclear cells (PBMCs), taken at new diagnosis, from a patient treated with antithyroid drugs. The receptors come from a female donor with Graves disease.

Many counts were recorded for this clonotype. The rearrangement joins TRBV9 to TRBJ2-1; tentatively, D is TRBD1 (5 bases). Trimming shortened V by 0 bases and J by 4 bases, and 5 bases separated the two germline ends. This CDR3 region has 13 residues. Germline values: CDR1 SGDLS, CDR2 YYNGEE. CDR3 DNA sequence: TGTGCCAGCAGCGTAGGACAGTACAATGAGCAGTTCTTC. It specifies CASSVGQYNEQFF.

CDR3 sequence: CSAAGGRFYNEQFF. The CDR3 DNA sequence: TGCAGTGCTGCCGGCGGGAGGTTCTACAATGAGCAGTTCTTC. The rearrangement joins TRBV20-1 to TRBJ2-1; 8 bases are shared with TRBD2. The V and J ends lost 5 bases and 3 bases, in that order; junction bases with no gene match: 6. The CDR3 spans 14 residues. From germline, CDR1 is DFQATT and CDR2 SNEGSKA (reference sequence).

Worth noting for this clonotype: A far larger clone is just one base off, so this is likely a read error. The J gene is TRBJ2-4, the V gene TRBV19, with D maybe TRBD1 (5 bases). The CDR3 covers 13 residues. The germline CDR1 and CDR2 sequences are LNHDA and SQIVND (reference sequence). With 2 bases removed from V and 13 bases from J, the gap between germline ends came to 15 bases. CDR3 DNA sequence: TGTGCCAGTAGTATATCTCAGGACACTGAGCAGTACTTC. Amino acids: CASSISQDTEQYF.

There are many counts of this clonotype. V and J are TRBV6-5 and TRBJ1-2; D is unresolved. The V gene's germline CDR1 is MNHEY and CDR2 SVGAGI. The CDR3 is 14 residues long. The V end lost 6 bases, the J end lost 3 bases, and 14 bases lay between the germline ends. CDR3 loop: CASSYMPTYYGYTF. CDR3 DNA: TGTGCCAGCAGCTACATGCCAACCTACTATGGCTACACCTTC.

This clonotype occurred a few times. The chain combines TRBV25-1 with TRBJ2-5, with D uncertain. Looked up from germline, CDR1 is MGHDK and CDR2 is SYGVNS. V lost 1 base, J lost 1 base, and 10 bases lay in between. The CDR3 has 15 residues. CDR3 amino acids: CASSEWPEAQETQYF. The CDR3 DNA sequence: TGTGCCAGCAGTGAATGGCCAGAAGCCCAAGAGACCCAGTACTTC.

Ten or more counts support this clonotype. The chain uses TRBV12-5 and TRBJ1-2; a weak D match, TRBD1 (5 bases). The V gene lost 4 bases and the J gene lost 2 bases, with 8 bases spanning the gap. Looked up from germline, CDR1 is LGHNT and CDR2 is FRNRAP. The CDR3 contains 13 residues. The CDR3 reads CASGSPGNYGYTF. The DNA for the CDR3 is TGTGCTAGTGGTTCCCCAGGGAACTATGGCTACACCTTC.

This clonotype was counted ten times or more. This chain links TRBV10-1 with TRBJ1-5; D is unclear. With 2 bases removed from V and 7 bases from J, the gap between germline ends came to 9 bases. The CDR3 loop spans 13 amino acids. From germline, CDR1 is WNHNN and CDR2 SYGVQD (reference sequence). For the CDR3, the DNA is TGCGCCAGCAGTGAGGACCTCTACCAGCCCCAGCATTTT. Translation: CASSEDLYQPQHF.

This clonotype was counted many times. CDR3 sequence reads: CASRPTGHTEQYF. The CDR3 region has the DNA TGTGCCAGCAGACCGACAGGACATACCGAGCAGTACTTC. V usage is TRBV2 and J usage is TRBJ2-7; perhaps TRBD1 as D (6 bases). This CDR3 comprises 13 residues. V dropped 6 bases and J dropped 6 bases, with 15 bases sitting between them. The V gene's germline CDR1 is SNHLY and CDR2 FYNNEI.

The chain combines TRBV6-1 with TRBJ1-4; 8 positions match TRBD1. V lost 6 bases, J lost 7 bases, and 16 bases stayed unmatched. This CDR3 region has 17 residues. CDR1 and CDR2 from the germline V gene are MNHNS and SASEGT. In DNA form, the CDR3 reads TGTGCCAGCAGGGGGACAGGCCCGGGGACAGAAGCTGAAAAACTGTTTTTT. This gives the protein CASRGTGPGTEAEKLFF.

This clonotype was counted ten times or more. The J gene is TRBJ2-7, the V gene TRBV3-1; weak D call: TRBD1 (6 bases). This CDR3 has 16 amino acids. Trimming shortened V by 5 bases and J by 2 bases, and 19 bases separated the two germline ends. Germline loops: CDR1 LGHDT, CDR2 YNNKEL (reference sequence). The CDR3 DNA follows: TGTGCCAGCAGCTTACCGGCCCAGGGGAGTCCCTACGAGCAGTACTTC. Protein: CASSLPAQGSPYEQYF.

This clonotype was seen ten or more times. The CDR3 sequence: CASRKGGDVQYF. The CDR3 DNA sequence: TGTGCCAGCAGGAAAGGGGGGGATGTGCAGTACTTC. The chain links TRBV6-1 to TRBJ2-7, with TRBD2 as a possible D gene (7 bases). Germline V gene lookup returns CDR1 MNHNS and CDR2 SASEGT. V was clipped by 6 bases and J by 9 bases, with 15 bases between them. CDR3 length: 12 residues.

There are many counts of this clonotype. The gene calls are TRBV6-1 and TRBJ1-3; TRBD1 agrees at 9 bases. Trimming cost V 6 bases and J 7 bases; bases outside gene matches: 7. The CDR3 is made up of 14 amino acids. In germline, CDR1 is MNHNS, CDR2 SASEGT. CDR3 loop: CASSEQQGANTIYF. The CDR3 nucleotides are TGTGCCAGCAGCGAACAACAGGGGGCGAACACCATATATTTT.

There are many counts of this clonotype. A much larger clone differs from this one at a single base, so this may be a read error. V is TRBV6-1 and J is TRBJ1-5; 10 nucleotides line up with TRBD1. Trimming removed 6 bases from V and 2 bases from J; junction bases left unmatched: 7. This CDR3 region has 16 residues. Germline assignment: CDR1 MNHNS and CDR2 SASEGT. CDR3 residues: CASSPGQGFGNQPQHF. CDR3 nucleotides: TGTGCCAGCAGCCCGGGACAGGGGTTCGGCAATCAGCCCCAGCATTTT.

At least ten counts were recorded for this clonotype. This chain links TRBV6-1 with TRBJ1-6, with 8 bases aligning to TRBD1. CDR3 length equals 15 residues. V was clipped by 4 bases and J by 8 bases; unmatched bases: 7. Per the germline V gene, CDR1 is MNHNS and CDR2 is SASEGT. CDR3 residues: CASSVRDRSHSPLHF. The CDR3 DNA is TGTGCCAGCAGTGTCCGGGACAGGTCCCATTCACCCCTCCACTTT.

This chain's CDR3 is CASRGGGLAETQYF. In nucleotides, the CDR3 is TGTGCCAGCAGGGGGGGGGGACTAGCCGAGACCCAGTACTTC. The chain links TRBV5-4 to TRBJ2-5, with TRBD2 matching 9 bases. Germline V gene lookup returns CDR1 SGHNT and CDR2 YYREEE (reference sequence). CDR3 length: 14 amino acids. The V segment lost 5 bases and the J segment 5 bases; nucleotides outside the gene matches: 7. The variable domain in full, with the rest retrieved from reference TRBV5-4 and TRBJ2-5, is ETGVTQSPTHLIKTRGQQVTLRCSSQSGHNTVSWYQQALGQGPQFIFQYYREEENGRGNFPPRFSGLQFPNYSSELNVNALELDDSALYLCASRGGGLAETQYFGPGTRLLVL.

This clonotype was detected a few times. The CDR3 loop is CASSETRRSGYTF. Written as DNA, the CDR3 is TGCGCCAGCAGTGAGACGAGAAGATCCGGCTACACCTTC. This rearrangement joins TRBV10-1 to TRBJ1-2; no firm D call. The CDR3 contains 13 residues. V lost 2 bases and J lost 8, with 12 bases in between. Germline V lookup: CDR1 WNHNN, CDR2 SYGVQD (reference sequence).

This clonotype was seen ten or more times. The CDR3 DNA reads as TGTGCCAGCAGTCTAACAGGGGGACCTACCCAAAACTATGGCTACACCTTC. Residues: CASSLTGGPTQNYGYTF. V usage is TRBV28 and J usage is TRBJ1-2; 8 bases are shared with TRBD1. The CDR3 has 17 amino acids. The V gene's germline CDR1 is MDHEN and CDR2 SYDVKM. The trim removed 5 bases at V and 2 bases at J, leaving 13 bases unmatched.

As for this clonotype: This sequence is one base from a far larger clone and is likely a read error. This CDR3 reads CASSAILRGHNEQYF. The CDR3 DNA reads TGTGCCAGCAGCGCAATATTGCGAGGTCACAATGAGCAGTACTTC. The chain employs TRBV2 and TRBJ2-7; unclear D gene. The germline CDR1 and CDR2 sequences are SNHLY and FYNNEI. V lost 6 bases to trimming and J lost 7 bases, with 22 bases between them. The CDR3 length is 15 residues. Drawing the rest from reference TRBV2 and TRBJ2-7, the complete variable domain is EPEVTQTPSHQVTQMGQEVILRCVPISNHLYFYWYRQILGQKVEFLVSFYNNEISEKSEIFDDQFSVERPDGSNFTLKIRSTKLEDSAMYFCASSAILRGHNEQYFGPGTRLTVT.

As for this clonotype: Since a much larger clone is just one base distant, this may be a read error. V and J are TRBV6-1 and TRBJ1-1; 8 nucleotides line up with TRBD1. V lost 3 bases and J lost 8; bases outside the gene matches: 2. The CDR3 is made up of 12 amino acids. The germline gives CDR1 MNHNS, CDR2 SASEGT. In nucleotides, the CDR3 is TGTGCCAGCAGTGATGCAGGGGGCGAAGCTTTCTTT. Its protein is CASSDAGGEAFF.

Note on this clonotype: This is likely an artifact of a read error, given a far larger clone one base away. This chain connects TRBV7-3 to TRBJ1-2; D unclear. This CDR3 has 10 residues. Germline V gives CDR1 SGHTA, CDR2 FQGTGA. The CDR3 nucleotides are TGTGCCAGCAGTGAATACAGCTACGCCTTC. Amino acid sequence: CASSEYSYAF.

Notes on this clonotype: A far larger clone is one base from this, pointing to a likely read error. The V call is TRBV7-9, the J call TRBJ2-1, with D unclear. Germline V lookup: CDR1 SEHNR, CDR2 FQNEAQ (reference sequence). This CDR3 has 13 amino acids. V was pared by 1 base and J by 7 bases, with 8 bases between. CDR3 loop: CASSLVARNEQFF. The CDR3 DNA follows: TGTGCCAGCAGCTTAGTTGCGAGGAATGAGCAGTTCTTC.

This clonotype was counted many times. The CDR3 DNA reads TGCGCCAGCAGCCCGACAGGGGGAAGCACTGAAGCTTTCTTT. Translated, it gives CASSPTGGSTEAFF. This sequence joins TRBV5-1 and TRBJ1-1; 9 positions match TRBD1. CDR3 length: 14 residues. Germline loops: CDR1 SGHRS, CDR2 YFSETQ. Trimming at V came to 4 bases and at J to 4 bases, leaving 5 bases not matched to a gene.

The genes are TRBV4-3 and TRBJ2-7; no firm D call. The CDR3 spans 15 residues. Germline V gene lookup returns CDR1 LGHNA and CDR2 YSLEER. V was cut by 0 bases and J by 7 bases, with 16 bases left in between. CDR3 region: CASSQDPYGDNEQYF. In DNA, the CDR3 is TGCGCCAGCAGCCAAGATCCTTACGGAGACAATGAGCAGTACTTC.

The chain combines TRBV20-1 with TRBJ1-5; possible D gene TRBD1, 6 bases. CDR1 DFQATT and CDR2 SNEGSKA come from the germline V gene (reference sequence). The CDR3 consists of 14 residues. V lost 5 bases and J 0 bases, leaving 11 bases between the germline ends. The CDR3 coding sequence is TGCAGTGCTGCGGACAGAGATAGCAATCAGCCCCAGCATTTT. It translates to CSAADRDSNQPQHF.

The rearrangement links TRBV7-9 to TRBJ1-1; possibly TRBD1 for D (5 bases). V dropped 5 bases and J dropped 6 bases, with 16 bases sitting between them. CDR1 and CDR2 (germline): SEHNR, FQNEAQ (reference sequence). The CDR3 runs 14 residues. In nucleotides, the CDR3 is TGTGCCAGCAGCCTAACTCAGGGTAAGCCTGAAGCTTTCTTT. Its translation: CASSLTQGKPEAFF.

This clonotype occurred a few times. The rearrangement joins TRBV7-6 to TRBJ2-1, with TRBD2 identical over 14 bases. V dropped 5 bases and J dropped 4; count of bases not matched to a gene: 10. This CDR3 contains 18 residues. From germline, CDR1 is SGHVS and CDR2 FNYEAQ. CDR3 DNA sequence: TGTGCCAGCAGCCGTGGACTAGCGGGAGGTTTGGGATACAATGAGCAGTTCTTC. Translating gives CASSRGLAGGLGYNEQFF.

This clonotype was recorded at least ten times. The rearrangement uses TRBV6-2 or TRBV6-3 and TRBJ1-5, with a possible D match to TRBD1 (6 bases). Germline V lookup: CDR1 MNHEY, CDR2 SVGEGT. The CDR3 totals 14 residues. The ends were cut back, 2 bases at V and 9 bases at J, with 14 bases in the middle. Here the CDR3 DNA reads TGTGCCAGCAGTTACCAGGGGAATAAGGGGCCCCAGCATTTT. Protein product: CASSYQGNKGPQHF.

The chain uses TRBV28 and TRBJ2-1; 8 bases map to TRBD2. The CDR3 length is 13 residues. From germline, CDR1 is MDHEN and CDR2 SYDVKM. V dropped 8 bases and J dropped 7; count of bases not matched to a gene: 7. The CDR3 DNA sequence: TGTGCCAGCGAGGCCTTAGCGGGGAATGAGCAGTTCTTC. It yields the protein CASEALAGNEQFF.

This clonotype was found many times. The V call is TRBV6-5, the J call TRBJ2-7; 12 nucleotides line up with TRBD2. V lost 3 bases and J lost 0; bases outside the gene matches: 3. Germline V gene sequence: CDR1 MNHEY, CDR2 SVGAGI. CDR3 length: 16 amino acids. Here the CDR3 reads CASSYASGRASYEQYF. The DNA for the CDR3 is TGTGCCAGCAGTTATGCTAGCGGGAGGGCCTCCTACGAGCAGTACTTC.

The V gene is TRBV19, the J gene TRBJ1-1, with TRBD1 identical over 7 bases. CDR1 and CDR2 from the germline V gene are LNHDA and SQIVND (reference sequence). The CDR3 length is 15 residues. Trimming cost V 9 bases and J 4 bases; bases outside gene matches: 14. The CDR3 here is CASKKTGQSGTEAFF. In DNA, the CDR3 is TGTGCCAGCAAAAAGACAGGGCAATCGGGCACTGAAGCTTTCTTT.